These 8 T cell receptor beta chains were all obtained from the same sample, sequenced in a study of cytomegalovirus exposure and HLA in healthy donors. PCR amplification relied on 60 Vbeta primers (plus 13 Jbeta primers). Here immunoSEQ multiplex PCR was the method, and the copy in TCRdb shows in-frame clones only, minus some. This table holds 100,000 to 150,000 clones, approximately 81% found once. The sample comprised PBMCs. The receptors derive from a man in his late teens or twenties in good health and CMV-seronegative.

A few counts support this clone. V is TRBV5-1 and J is TRBJ1-3, with TRBD1 matching 7 bases. This CDR3 contains 19 residues. After removal of 0 bases from V and 4 bases from J, the junction contained 16 bases not matched to a gene. The germline CDR1 and CDR2 sequences are SGHRS and YFSETQ. CDR3 coding DNA: TGCGCCAGCAGCTTGGGACAGGGAGGACTGGAGAGTTGGGGAAACACCATATATTTT. The encoded protein is CASSLGQGGLESWGNTIYF.

This chain uses TRBV7-9 with TRBJ2-3; D remains ambiguous. Germline V lookup: CDR1 SEHNR, CDR2 FQNEAQ (reference sequence). Trimming stripped 2 bases from V and 2 bases from J, with 8 bases between. There are 14 residues in the CDR3. CDR3 amino acids: CASSLRSLTDTQYF. In DNA, the CDR3 is TGTGCCAGCAGCTTAAGATCACTCACAGATACGCAGTATTTT.

The chain has TRBV9 and TRBJ2-5; 11 bases align to TRBD2. There are 17 residues in the CDR3. Germline CDR1 SGDLS, CDR2 YYNGEE. V was pared by 0 bases and J by 2 bases, with 6 bases of the junction left unmatched. The CDR3 DNA follows: TGTGCCAGCAGCGTAGCTACTAGCGGGGGCCTACAAGAGACCCAGTACTTC. This encodes CASSVATSGGLQETQYF. Supplemented by reference TRBV9 and TRBJ2-5, the full variable domain reads DSGVTQTPKHLITATGQRVTLRCSPRSGDLSVYWYQQSLDQGLQFLIQYYNGEERAKGNILERFSAQQFPDLHSELNLSSLELGDSALYFCASSVATSGGLQETQYFGPGTRLLVL.

This rearrangement joins TRBV7-6 to TRBJ2-3; 9 bases are shared with TRBD2. The CDR3 has 15 residues. The trim removed 1 base at V and 4 bases at J, leaving 3 bases unmatched. Germline loops: CDR1 SGHVS, CDR2 FNYEAQ. The CDR3 is CASSLGTSVADTQYF. DNA of the CDR3: TGTGCCAGCAGCTTAGGGACTAGCGTCGCAGATACGCAGTATTTT.

Regarding this clone: Other nucleotide sequences in the sample specify the same CDR3. The chain carries TRBV30 and TRBJ1-3; D uncertain. The CDR3 contains 13 residues. Per the germline V gene, CDR1 is GTSNPN and CDR2 is SVGIG (reference sequence). Trimming cost V 2 bases and J 1 base, with 6 bases left between them. The CDR3 sequence: CAWSRGSGNTIYF. The DNA of the CDR3 is TGTGCCTGGAGTCGGGGTTCTGGAAACACCATATATTTT.

This chain joins TRBV6-5 and TRBJ1-5; no clear D gene. The V gene's germline CDR1 is MNHEY and CDR2 SVGAGI. The CDR3 has 13 amino acids. V lost 3 bases, J lost 4 bases, and 7 bases lay in between. In DNA form, the CDR3 reads TGTGCCAGCAGTTATTTAGTAAATCAGCCCCAGCATTTT. This gives the protein CASSYLVNQPQHF.

The chain has TRBV4-1 and TRBJ1-1; perhaps TRBD1 as D (6 bases). Germline V gene lookup returns CDR1 MGHRA and CDR2 YSYEKL. V lost 0 bases, J lost 6 bases, and 11 bases lay in between. The CDR3 extends over 14 amino acids. In DNA, the CDR3 is TGCGCCAGCAGCCAAGAAACAGGGCGTTCTGAAGCTTTCTTT. This gives the protein CASSQETGRSEAFF.

The sample holds one count of this clone. The chain links TRBV19 to TRBJ2-5, with 8 nucleotides matching TRBD1. The J segment lost 1 base and the V segment lost 5 bases, leaving 6 bases of the junction unmatched. CDR1 LNHDA and CDR2 SQIVND come from the germline V gene (reference sequence). The CDR3 length is 15 residues. The CDR3 sequence: CASSRTGSLQETQYF. CDR3 DNA sequence: TGTGCCAGTAGTCGGACAGGGAGCCTCCAAGAGACCCAGTACTTC.